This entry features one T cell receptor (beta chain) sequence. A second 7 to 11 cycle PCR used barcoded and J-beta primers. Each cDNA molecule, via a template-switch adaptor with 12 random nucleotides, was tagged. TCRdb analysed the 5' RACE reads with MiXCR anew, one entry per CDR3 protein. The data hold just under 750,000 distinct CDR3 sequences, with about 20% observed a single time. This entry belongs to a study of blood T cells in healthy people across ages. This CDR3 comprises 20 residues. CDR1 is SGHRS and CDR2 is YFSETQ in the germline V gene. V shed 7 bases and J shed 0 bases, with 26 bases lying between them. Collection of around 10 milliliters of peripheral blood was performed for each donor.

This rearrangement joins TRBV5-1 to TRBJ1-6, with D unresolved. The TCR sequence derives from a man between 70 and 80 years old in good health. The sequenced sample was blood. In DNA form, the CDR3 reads TGCGCCAGCTCCCTTGGGCCCCTGATTCCCGAGAGCTCCTATAATTCACCCCTCCACTTT. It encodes CASSLGPLIPESSYNSPLHF. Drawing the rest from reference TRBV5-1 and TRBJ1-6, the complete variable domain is KAGVTQTPRYLIKTRGQQVTLSCSPISGHRSVSWYQQTPGQGLQFLFEYFSETQRNKGNFPGRFSGRQFSNSRSEMNVSTLELGDSALYLCASSLGPLIPESSYNSPLHFGNGTRLTVT.